The 8 T cell receptor beta chains given below trace back to one sample, sequenced in a study of neurological immune-mediated disorders (dated by TCRdb to the late 2010s). The receptor library was made with 5' RACE. These reads were obtained on an Illumina HiSeq 2500. The public reads were reanalyzed by TCRdb: fastp trimming at Q25, MiXCR alignment, in-frame beta chains only. Entries that share a CDR3 protein sequence are merged under the most common genes and DNA. The sample contains roughly 62,000 distinct CDR3 sequences, over 3.5% of them found a single time. Under 2.5% of the sample belongs to the ten largest clones. The sample was PBMCs. Source of these receptors: a woman between 45 and 65 years old with multiple sclerosis.

This clonotype was seen many times. The chain uses TRBV4-3 and TRBJ1-1, with no clear D. Per the germline V gene, CDR1 is LGHNA and CDR2 is YSLEER. The CDR3 is made up of 13 amino acids. The V end was cut by 3 bases, the J end by 4 bases, with 9 bases between. CDR3 nucleotides: TGCGCCAGCAGCCAGAGGGTGATCACTGAAGCTTTCTTT. This encodes CASSQRVITEAFF.

This clonotype was picked up many times. J is TRBJ1-2 and V is TRBV24-1; maybe TRBD1 (5 bases). CDR1 is KGHDR and CDR2 is SFDVKD in the germline V gene. The germline V and J ends were trimmed by 3 bases and 4 bases, with 14 bases remaining between them. The CDR3 consists of 15 residues. In nucleotides, the CDR3 is TGTGCCACCAGTGATGAGACCGGGACTGCCTATGGCTACACCTTC. The encoded protein is CATSDETGTAYGYTF.

With respect to this clonotype: Germline is not matched at one junction end, which may reflect a read error. The rearrangement uses TRBV9 and TRBJ1-6; D gene uncertain. Germline V lookup: CDR1 SGDLS, CDR2 YYNGEE. This CDR3 has 13 residues. CDR3 protein: CASSVVYNSPLHF. The CDR3, as DNA: TGTGCCAGCAGCGTAGTGTATAATTCCCCCCTCCACTTT.

This clonotype was recorded at least ten times. The chain carries TRBV12-3 or TRBV12-4 and TRBJ2-7; D unresolved. Deletions cut 3 bases from V and 2 bases from J, with 5 bases between. The CDR3 has 12 residues. CDR3 DNA: TGTGCCAGCAGTTTTGGCCCCTACGAGCAGTACTTC. Protein: CASSFGPYEQYF.

The genes are TRBV4-3 and TRBJ2-7, with D unclear. The germline CDR1 and CDR2 sequences are LGHNA and YSLEER. V gave up 4 bases and J gave up 3 bases, with 13 bases separating them. The CDR3 is made up of 14 amino acids. In nucleotides, the CDR3 is TGCGCCAGCAGCCGAGTGACACGTGACTACGAGCAGTACTTC. Its protein product is CASSRVTRDYEQYF.

This clonotype was counted at least ten times. This rearrangement joins TRBV6-2 or TRBV6-3 to TRBJ1-5; D gene unclear. CDR3 length: 12 amino acids. CDR1 MNHEY and CDR2 SVGEGT come from the germline V gene. V was cut by 4 bases and J by 1 base, with 2 bases left in between. CDR3 coding DNA: TGTGCCAGCAGTTGGAGCAATCAGCCCCAGCATTTT. It is translated as CASSWSNQPQHF.

This clonotype was observed a handful of times. This chain uses TRBV6-6 with TRBJ2-1; D remains unclear. Germline CDR1 reads MNHNY; CDR2 reads SVGAGI (reference sequence). This CDR3 spans 14 amino acids. V shed 5 bases and J shed 8 bases, with 16 bases lying between them. DNA of the CDR3: TGTGCCAGCAGTACGGACCAGATGGGCCATGAGCAGTTCTTC. Amino acid sequence: CASSTDQMGHEQFF.

This clonotype has at least ten counts. The genes are TRBV7-9 and TRBJ1-1; D is ambiguous. The CDR3 spans 12 residues. V shed 10 bases and J shed 4 bases, with 13 bases lying between them. Germline CDR1 and CDR2: SEHNR and FQNEAQ (reference sequence). In nucleotides, the CDR3 is TGTGCCATCAGTGACCAAGGCACTGAAGCTTTCTTT. This gives the protein CAISDQGTEAFF.